This T cell receptor (beta chain) was profiled in a study of T cell responses to AZD1222 COVID-19 vaccine. As for the study in general: Timing groups of about 4 and about 12 weeks for second doses were pooled. Notes on the study in general: The sample set comprised mostly white British donors with more females, and clonal diversity was possibly underestimated.

Using immunoSEQ multiplex PCR, the repertoire was profiled, and TCRdb retains in-frame clones only, with some absent. The data contain approximately 100,000 clones, about nine tenths of them singletons. With 0 bases clipped from V and 0 bases from J, the junction kept 3 bases outside the gene matches. The CDR3 is 16 residues long. Germline-derived CDR1 and CDR2 are SGHDT and YYEEEE. This clone was observed a single time. The antigen is unknown. The specimen comprised peripheral blood, sampled on day 0 of AZD1222 vaccination. The V and J genes are TRBV5-6 and TRBJ2-4; 7 bases fit TRBD2. The origin of this receptor is an adult in good health. The CDR3 sequence: CASSLAREVAKNIQYF. CDR3 nucleotide sequence: TGTGCCAGCAGCTTGGCACGGGAGGTAGCCAAAAACATTCAGTACTTC.